Presented here are 8 T cell receptor beta chains from one specimen sequenced in a study of spatial heterogeneity in lung cancer. TCRdb fed the 5' RACE reads into MiXCR, producing one record per CDR3 protein. The sample includes over a thousand distinct CDR3 sequences, about an eighth of them seen just once. The sample's time point: sample taken at primary tumor resection. The material sequenced was normal lung tissue next to the tumor, taken at surgery. The receptors come from a male donor with early-stage non-small cell lung cancer.

Sample share makes this clonotype medium-sized. Here the CDR3 reads CATSNGTDYNSPLHF. The CDR3 DNA reads as TGTGCCACCAGCAACGGGACAGACTATAATTCACCCCTCCACTTT. The chain recombines TRBV15 with TRBJ1-6; TRBD1 agrees at 7 bases. Trimming removed 4 bases from V and 3 bases from J; junction bases left unmatched: 3. The CDR3 is 15 amino acids. CDR1 and CDR2 from the germline V gene are LNHNV and YYDKDF (reference sequence).

In its sample, this clonotype ranks as medium-sized (0.01 to 0.1%). This chain connects TRBV4-2 to TRBJ2-3; weak D call: TRBD2 (7 bases). V was cut by 4 bases and J by 8 bases, with 19 bases left in between. The CDR3 is 15 amino acids. Per germline, CDR1 LGHNA and CDR2 YNFKEQ. CDR3 sequence: CASSPAGAGESTQYF. CDR3 nucleotide sequence: TGTGCCAGCAGCCCGGCGGGGGCGGGAGAGAGTACGCAGTATTTT.

The V gene is TRBV7-9, the J gene TRBJ2-3; TRBD2 might be the D (5 bases). This CDR3 region has 14 residues. V dropped 9 bases and J dropped 0 bases, with 13 bases sitting between them. Germline CDR1 SEHNR, CDR2 FQNEAQ (reference sequence). CDR3 amino acids: CASSRTGSTDTQYF. CDR3 bases: TGTGCCAGTTCACGTACGGGGAGCACAGATACGCAGTATTTT.

By share of the sample, this clonotype is medium-sized. The CDR3 spells CASSARGRQETQYF. In nucleotides, the CDR3 is TGCGCCAGCAGTGCCCGAGGGCGGCAAGAGACCCAGTACTTC. V usage is TRBV10-1 and J usage is TRBJ2-5; TRBD2 is a possible D gene (5 bases). The CDR3 is 14 amino acids. Trimming shortened V by 4 bases and J by 2 bases, and 11 bases separated the two germline ends. Germline V CDR1 and CDR2: WNHNN, SYGVQD (reference sequence).

This clonotype is classed as medium-sized. The chain is built from TRBV27 and TRBJ1-2; unclear D gene. The CDR3 totals 10 residues. V lost 10 bases and J 6 bases, leaving 9 bases between the germline ends. CDR1 and CDR2 (germline): MNHEY, SMNVEV (reference sequence). The CDR3 reads CATFLDGYTF. The CDR3 DNA is TGTGCCACCTTCCTTGATGGCTACACCTTC.

In its sample, this clonotype was seen once. The V and J genes are TRBV28 and TRBJ1-6; possible D gene TRBD1, 5 bases. The CDR3 runs 14 residues. Deletions cut 5 bases from V and 10 bases from J, with 15 bases between. The germline gives CDR1 MDHEN, CDR2 SYDVKM. For the CDR3, the DNA is TGTGCCAGCAGTCCACCTGACAGCTTCTCACCCCTCCACTTT. Residues: CASSPPDSFSPLHF. The variable domain in full, completed from reference TRBV28 and TRBJ1-6, reads DVKVTQSSRYLVKRTGEKVFLECVQDMDHENMFWYRQDPGLGLRLIYFSYDVKMKEKGDIPEGYSVSREKKERFSLILESASTNQTSMYLCASSPPDSFSPLHFGNGTRLTVT.

This clonotype was recorded only once. The chain joins TRBV7-6 to TRBJ2-1; the D gene could be TRBD1 or TRBD2 (5 bases each). This CDR3 spans 15 amino acids. The V gene lost 5 bases and the J gene lost 5 bases, with 16 bases spanning the gap. CDR1 and CDR2 from the germline V gene are SGHVS and FNYEAQ. DNA for the CDR3: TGTGCCAGCAGCCCCGGGACCAACAAAGACAATGAGCAGTTCTTC. This encodes CASSPGTNKDNEQFF.

This clonotype is termed large. The J gene is TRBJ1-2, the V gene TRBV10-1, with D possibly TRBD1 on 5 matching bases. Germline V gene data show CDR1 as WNHNN and CDR2 as SYGVQD (reference sequence). The CDR3 extends over 13 amino acids. Trimming cost V 8 bases and J 1 base, with 11 bases left between them. The DNA of the CDR3 is TGCGCCAGCTACCAAGACAGTAACTATGGCTACACCTTC. It specifies CASYQDSNYGYTF.